The clone carrying this TCR beta chain has a handful of counts. This entry comes from a study of T cell changes during pregnancy in multiple sclerosis. The method was immunoSEQ multiplex PCR; TCRdb's version includes in-frame clones alone and lacks a portion of them. This table has 50,000 to 65,000 clones, about 90% appearing once. The clonotype was recovered from a female donor in good health, enrolled as a control in a pregnancy study. The sequenced sample was peripheral blood, obtained in the third trimester of pregnancy.

The CDR3 DNA reads as TGTGCCTGGAGTGCCGGGACAGTGGGAAACACCATATATTTT. It is translated as CAWSAGTVGNTIYF. The chain recombines TRBV30 with TRBJ1-3, with 7 positions matching TRBD1. This CDR3 has 14 amino acids. V lost 1 base, J lost 4 bases, and 4 bases stayed unmatched. The germline V gene has CDR1 GTSNPN and CDR2 SVGIG (reference sequence).